Listed below are T cell receptor beta chains from one sample, sequenced in a study of shared T cell receptors in the human thymus. Sequenced by immunoSEQ multiplex PCR; TCRdb stores in-frame clones only, minus some. The sample lists about 540,000 clones, 70% to 80% occurring once. The same sample was also studied in work on human thymus T cells.

Input material: thymocytes. The receptors originated from a boy less than two years old with a congenital heart defect. Each CDR3 is given with its conserved first and last residue. The D gene is left open where the match is weak. Clone sizes are given selectively: once, few, many, or a class where the clone is expanded.

>TRBJ2-7|TRBV7-9|TRBD1|.
CASSLALDRGPKGAYEQYF
TGTGCCAGCAGCTTAGCTCTGGACAGGGGACCAAAGGGGGCCTACGAGCAGTACTTC
>TRBJ2-2|TRBV9|.|.
CASSVEESSGELFF
TGTGCCAGCAGCGTAGAGGAGTCCTCCGGGGAGCTGTTTTTT
>TRBJ2-7|TRBV9|.|.
CASSAALALEDEQYF
TGTGCCAGCAGCGCCGCACTAGCTCTGGAAGACGAGCAGTACTTC
>TRBJ1-2|TRBV5-6|.|.
CASSFGQVDRYGYTF
TGTGCCAGCAGCTTTGGTCAGGTTGATCGTTATGGCTACACCTTC
>TRBJ1-3|TRBV30|TRBD1|.
CAWSRDRENGNTIYF
TGTGCCTGGAGTCGGGACAGGGAAAATGGAAACACCATATATTTT
>TRBJ1-2|TRBV30|.|few
CALRQRTDYYGYTF
TGTGCCCTCCGACAGCGAACCGATTACTATGGCTACACCTTC
>TRBJ2-7|TRBV28|TRBD1|.
CATTFPLGQGGYEQYF
TGTGCCACCACGTTCCCCCTTGGACAGGGAGGTTACGAGCAGTACTTC
>TRBJ2-1|TRBV4-1|.|.
CATAPRVAAYNEQFF
TGCGCCACCGCACCTCGGGTAGCGGCCTACAATGAGCAGTTCTTC
>TRBJ2-1|TRBV5-8|TRBD1|.
CASSNRRDRGLNEQFF
TGTGCCAGCAGCAATAGACGGGACAGGGGGCTCAATGAGCAGTTCTTC
>TRBJ2-7|TRBV5-1|.|once
CASSLGSQRSYEQYF
TGCGCCAGCAGCTTGGGCAGTCAGCGGTCGTACGAGCAGTACTTC
>TRBJ2-7|TRBV18|TRBD1|few
CASSPVPIRDSDLHEQYF
TGTGCCAGCTCACCAGTTCCAATCCGGGACAGCGACCTCCACGAGCAGTACTTC
>TRBJ1-2|TRBV18|.|.
CASSPRTVDRVYGYTF
TGTGCCAGCTCACCAAGGACAGTCGATCGAGTATATGGCTACACCTTC
>TRBJ2-7|TRBV5-1|TRBD2|.
CASSPGLAVSSYEQYF
TGCGCCAGCAGCCCCGGACTAGCGGTAAGCTCCTACGAGCAGTACTTC
>TRBJ2-3|TRBV13|.|.
CASSPARGARASLTDTQYF
TGTGCCAGCAGCCCCGCCCGCGGGGCCCGAGCCTCCCTCACAGATACGCAGTATTTT
>TRBJ2-1|TRBV15|TRBD2|once
CATSRDPGVAGGPRYNEQFF
TGTGCCACCAGCAGAGATCCGGGGGTAGCGGGAGGGCCGAGGTACAATGAGCAGTTCTTC
>TRBJ2-5|TRBV5-4|TRBD2|once
CASSLGSGETQYF
TGTGCCAGCAGCTTGGGTAGCGGGGAGACCCAGTACTTC
>TRBJ2-1|TRBV5-1|.|.
CASRDWSYNEQFF
TGCGCCAGCCGGGACTGGTCCTACAATGAGCAGTTCTTC
>TRBJ2-7|TRBV7-2|TRBD2|.
CASSLPLPGGPGEQYF
TGTGCCAGCAGCTTACCCCTTCCGGGAGGGCCGGGGGAGCAGTACTTC
>TRBJ2-2|TRBV6-4|TRBD2|once
CASSDPRGGAENPGELFF
TGTGCCAGCAGTGACCCTCGCGGGGGAGCAGAAAACCCCGGGGAGCTGTTTTTT
>TRBJ2-1|TRBV7-3|.|once
CASSSRSPFGGGSSYNEQFF
TGTGCCAGCAGCTCGAGGTCCCCGTTTGGGGGAGGAAGCTCCTACAATGAGCAGTTCTTC
>TRBJ1-4|TRBV7-6|TRBD1|.
CASSLAPDRWPTNEKLFF
TGTGCCAGCAGCTTAGCCCCGGACAGGTGGCCTACTAATGAAAAACTGTTTTTT
>TRBJ1-5|TRBV10-3|.|.
CAAGRQPGQPQHF
TGTGCCGCCGGCAGGCAGCCAGGGCAGCCCCAGCATTTT
>TRBJ2-7|TRBV14|.|.
CASSQEADEQYF
TGTGCCAGCAGCCAAGAAGCGGACGAGCAGTACTTC
>TRBJ2-7|TRBV4-2|TRBD1|.
CASSQPTGDPTHGLYYEQYF
TGTGCCAGCAGCCAACCAACAGGGGACCCAACGCATGGCCTATACTACGAGCAGTACTTC
>TRBJ1-1|TRBV14|TRBD1|.
CASSRRAGQETLGDTEAFF
TGTGCCAGCAGCCGTAGGGCGGGACAGGAAACGTTAGGAGACACTGAAGCTTTCTTT
>TRBJ2-4|TRBV28|TRBD1|.
CASSFRDRVGNIQYF
TGTGCCAGCAGTTTTCGGGACAGGGTGGGAAACATTCAGTACTTC
>TRBJ1-2|TRBV12-5|.|.
CASGPPVTF
TGTGCTAGTGGTCCTCCAGTTACCTTC
>TRBJ1-4|TRBV25-1|.|.
CASSKLGGVNEKLFF
TGTGCCAGCAGTAAATTAGGGGGGGTTAATGAAAAACTGTTTTTT